These 22 T cell receptor beta chains came from one sample sequenced in a study of blood T cell repertoires in COVID-19. Produced via immunoSEQ multiplex PCR; TCRdb's table is partial and in-frame only. Of some 220,000 clones listed, about 86% are singletons. The specimen was PBMCs or T cells enriched from blood (not recorded which). These receptor sequences come from a woman between 50 and 59 years old in a cohort exposed to, infected with or recovered from COVID-19 (not recorded which).

This clone was picked up a small number of times. The rearrangement uses TRBV2 and TRBJ1-2; possible D gene TRBD1, 6 bases. CDR1 is SNHLY and CDR2 is FYNNEI in the germline V gene. V dropped 9 bases and J dropped 7 bases, with 15 bases sitting between them. This CDR3 spans 12 amino acids. The CDR3 loop reads CARRGGRFGYTF. In DNA, the CDR3 is TGTGCCAGGAGGGGGGGCCGCTTTGGCTACACCTTC.

The chain recombines TRBV5-1 with TRBJ2-3; 8 positions match TRBD2. This CDR3 comprises 16 residues. Germline loops: CDR1 SGHRS, CDR2 YFSETQ. The J segment lost 2 bases and the V segment lost 4 bases, leaving 9 bases of the junction unmatched. CDR3: CASSLNGGAFTDTQYF. Here the CDR3 DNA reads TGCGCCAGCAGCCTTAACGGGGGGGCTTTCACAGATACGCAGTATTTT.

This sequence joins TRBV18 and TRBJ1-2; D uncertain. The CDR3 contains 12 residues. The V and J ends lost 1 base and 2 bases respectively, with 2 bases between them. The germline CDR1 and CDR2 sequences are KGHSH and LQKENI. The CDR3: CASSPLNYGYTF. CDR3 in DNA: TGTGCCAGCTCACCACTAAACTATGGCTACACCTTC. Filled out from reference TRBV18 and TRBJ1-2, the complete variable domain reads NAGVMQNPRHLVRRRGQEARLRCSPMKGHSHVYWYRQLPEEGLKFMVYLQKENIIDESGMPKERFSAEFPKEGPSILRIQQVVRGDSAAYFCASSPLNYGYTFGSGTRLTVV.

The chain combines TRBV7-2 with TRBJ2-5; 7 bases align to TRBD2. CDR3 length equals 16 residues. The trim removed 6 bases at V and 4 bases at J, leaving 14 bases unmatched. The germline CDR1 and CDR2 sequences are SGHTA and FQGNSA. The CDR3: CASSQLQAPGGETQYF. The DNA of the CDR3 is TGTGCCAGCAGTCAACTACAGGCACCGGGGGGAGAGACCCAGTACTTC. The full variable domain, in which reference TRBV7-2 and TRBJ2-5 provide the parts outside the CDR3, is GAGVSQSPSNKVTEKGKDVELRCDPISGHTALYWYRQSLGQGLEFLIYFQGNSAPDKSGLPSDRFSAERTGGSVSTLTIQRTQQEDSAVYLCASSQLQAPGGETQYFGPGTRLLVL.

The rearrangement links TRBV19 to TRBJ1-1; D is undetermined. The CDR3 spans 14 residues. Trimming removed 3 bases from V and 1 base from J, with 9 bases in between. Germline CDR1 and CDR2: LNHDA and SQIVND (reference sequence). CDR3 in amino acids: CASSILVRNTEAFF. DNA of the CDR3: TGTGCCAGTAGTATTTTGGTGAGGAACACTGAAGCTTTCTTT. Supplemented by reference TRBV19 and TRBJ1-1, the full variable domain reads DGGITQSPKYLFRKEGQNVTLSCEQNLNHDAMYWYRQDPGQGLRLIYYSQIVNDFQKGDIAEGYSVSREKKESFPLTVTSAQKNPTAFYLCASSILVRNTEAFFGQGTRLTVV.

This sequence joins TRBV11-2 and TRBJ2-1; D is perhaps TRBD1 (6 bases). The CDR3 spans 15 residues. The ends were cut back, 1 base at V and 7 bases at J, with 14 bases in the middle. Germline V gene sequence: CDR1 SGHAT, CDR2 FQNNGV. As DNA, the CDR3 is TGTGCCAGCAGCTTAGGGCAGGGGATCAGGAATGAGCAGTTCTTC. Translation: CASSLGQGIRNEQFF. Variable domain in full (rest from reference TRBV11-2 and TRBJ2-1): EAGVAQSPRYKIIEKRQSVAFWCNPISGHATLYWYQQILGQGPKLLIQFQNNGVVDDSQLPKDRFSAERLKGVDSTLKIQPAKLEDSAVYLCASSLGQGIRNEQFFGPGTRLTVL.

The V gene is TRBV5-4, the J gene TRBJ1-1, with 8 nucleotides matching TRBD1. The CDR3 is 13 amino acids. Germline V gene data show CDR1 as SGHNT and CDR2 as YYREEE (reference sequence). The V and J ends lost 4 bases and 4 bases, in that order; junction bases with no gene match: 3. CDR3 DNA: TGTGCCAGCAGCACGGACAGGGCCACTGAAGCTTTCTTT. Its translation is CASSTDRATEAFF. The complete variable domain, with remaining parts taken from reference TRBV5-4 and TRBJ1-1, reads ETGVTQSPTHLIKTRGQQVTLRCSSQSGHNTVSWYQQALGQGPQFIFQYYREEENGRGNFPPRFSGLQFPNYSSELNVNALELDDSALYLCASSTDRATEAFFGQGTRLTVV.

The chain uses TRBV7-3 and TRBJ1-2; 8 nucleotides line up with TRBD1. The CDR3 spans 14 residues. CDR1 SGHTA and CDR2 FQGTGA come from the germline V gene. Germline trimming cut 5 bases from V and 3 bases from J; bases unmatched to any gene: 5. The CDR3 reads CASSPTGGYYGYTF. The CDR3 nucleotides are TGTGCCAGCAGCCCCACAGGGGGATACTATGGCTACACCTTC.

This rearrangement joins TRBV30 to TRBJ1-3; D might be TRBD1 (5 bases). Trimming stripped 4 bases from V and 2 bases from J, with 12 bases between. Germline V gene data show CDR1 as GTSNPN and CDR2 as SVGIG (reference sequence). This CDR3 comprises 14 residues. The CDR3 nucleotides are TGTGCCTGGACGTCACAGGCCCCTGGAAACACCATATATTTT. It specifies CAWTSQAPGNTIYF.

The V call is TRBV28, the J call TRBJ2-7; TRBD1 is a possible D gene (5 bases). Germline V gene sequence: CDR1 MDHEN, CDR2 SYDVKM. V was trimmed by 2 bases and J by 12 bases, leaving 17 bases between them. This CDR3 comprises 13 residues. The CDR3 nucleotides read TGTGCCAGCAGTTTAGTTAGGGGCTCGAGGCGGTACTTC. Translation gives CASSLVRGSRRYF.

This clone was picked up a small number of times. The gene calls are TRBV5-6 and TRBJ1-2; possible D gene TRBD1, 5 bases. Germline V gene sequence: CDR1 SGHDT, CDR2 YYEEEE. The CDR3 is made up of 16 amino acids. V lost 3 bases and J 7 bases, leaving 22 bases between the germline ends. CDR3 region: CASSSPLGRARGGYTF. The CDR3 bases are TGTGCCAGCAGCTCCCCGCTTGGCAGGGCGCGAGGTGGCTACACCTTC.

The rearrangement joins TRBV4-1 to TRBJ2-1, with 11 bases aligning to TRBD2. J gave up 1 base and V 2 bases, and 4 bases lay outside the gene matches. CDR1 and CDR2 from the germline V gene are MGHRA and YSYEKL. The CDR3 is made up of 17 amino acids. In DNA, the CDR3 is TGCGCCAGCAGCCAACCGACTAGCGGGGCGTCCTACAATGAGCAGTTCTTC. Translating it yields CASSQPTSGASYNEQFF.

V usage is TRBV7-9 and J usage is TRBJ2-1; 8 bases match TRBD2. This CDR3 is 15 amino acids long. The germline CDR1 and CDR2 sequences are SEHNR and FQNEAQ (reference sequence). The trim removed 6 bases at V and 0 bases at J, leaving 4 bases unmatched. CDR3 in amino acids: CASSGGGTSYNEQFF. The CDR3 DNA sequence: TGTGCCAGCAGTGGCGGGGGGACCTCCTACAATGAGCAGTTCTTC.

The CDR3 spells CASSLNQQGARYGYTF. DNA for the CDR3: TGTGCCAGCAGCTTAAATCAACAGGGGGCGCGCTATGGCTACACCTTC. V is TRBV7-2 and J is TRBJ1-2; 9 nucleotides agree with TRBD1. Germline-derived CDR1 and CDR2 are SGHTA and FQGNSA. There are 16 residues in the CDR3. V shed 2 bases, J shed 4 bases, and the junction held 8 bases outside the gene matches.

V gene TRBV7-2 combines with J gene TRBJ1-5; D perhaps matches TRBD1 (6 bases). Trimming cost V 1 base and J 1 base, with 8 bases left between them. Germline V gene sequence: CDR1 SGHTA, CDR2 FQGNSA. The CDR3 loop spans 15 amino acids. The CDR3 sequence is CASSLGQDSNQPQHF. Written as DNA, the CDR3 is TGTGCCAGCAGCTTAGGACAGGACAGCAATCAGCCCCAGCATTTT.

The chain combines TRBV15 with TRBJ2-6; D is perhaps TRBD1 (6 bases). Germline CDR1 and CDR2: LNHNV and YYDKDF (reference sequence). The V and J ends lost 9 bases and 0 bases respectively, with 12 bases between them. CDR3 length: 15 residues. Here the CDR3 DNA reads TGTGCCACAGGGACACCTAACTCTGGGGCCAACGTCCTGACTTTC. This encodes CATGTPNSGANVLTF.

V usage is TRBV11-2 and J usage is TRBJ2-7; D not resolved. V was trimmed by 0 bases and J by 2 bases, leaving 11 bases between them. This CDR3 is 15 amino acids long. Germline CDR1 reads SGHAT; CDR2 reads FQNNGV. The CDR3 spells CASSLDWSSPYEQYF. The CDR3 DNA sequence: TGTGCCAGCAGCTTAGATTGGTCCAGTCCCTACGAGCAGTACTTC.

This clone was seen a single time. The rearrangement links TRBV9 to TRBJ2-5, with 10 nucleotides matching TRBD2. The CDR3 consists of 16 residues. With 0 bases clipped from V and 0 bases from J, the junction kept 2 bases outside the gene matches. Germline V lookup: CDR1 SGDLS, CDR2 YYNGEE. CDR3 coding DNA: TGTGCCAGCAGCGTAGCTAGCGGGGGTCACCAAGAGACCCAGTACTTC. As protein: CASSVASGGHQETQYF.

The V and J genes are TRBV9 and TRBJ2-2; 7 nucleotides agree with TRBD1. V lost 3 bases to trimming and J lost 1 base; unmatched junction nucleotides: 6. Germline-derived CDR1 and CDR2 are SGDLS and YYNGEE. The CDR3 is made up of 16 amino acids. The CDR3 loop reads CASSARGQLNTGELFF. The CDR3 DNA reads as TGTGCCAGCAGCGCCCGGGGACAGCTGAACACCGGGGAGCTGTTTTTT.

The chain employs TRBV6-5 and TRBJ1-2; no reliable D call. Between the trimmed V and J ends, which lost 7 bases and 5 bases, there was a span of 17 bases. CDR1 is MNHEY and CDR2 is SVGAGI in the germline V gene. CDR3 length: 14 amino acids. CDR3 loop: CASTPRGREYGYTF. The CDR3 region has the DNA TGTGCCAGCACCCCGCGTGGTAGGGAGTATGGCTACACCTTC.

The chain links TRBV5-1 to TRBJ2-1, with D possibly TRBD2 on 5 matching bases. Trimming removed 0 bases at V and 9 bases at J, with 16 bases between. The CDR3 contains 15 residues. Germline CDR1 reads SGHRS; CDR2 reads YFSETQ. The chain's CDR3 is CASSLGDYGRSEQFF. CDR3 nucleotides: TGCGCCAGCAGCTTGGGTGACTATGGTAGGTCTGAGCAGTTCTTC.

The genes are TRBV30 and TRBJ1-6, with TRBD1 identical over 11 bases. With V trimmed by 7 bases and J by 4 bases, 9 bases remained unmatched. The CDR3 spans 16 residues. Germline CDR1 reads GTSNPN; CDR2 reads SVGIG (reference sequence). The CDR3 DNA follows: TGTGCCTCTGGGACAGGGGGGATAAGTTATAATTCACCCCTCCACTTT. It specifies CASGTGGISYNSPLHF.